Each of the 27 T cell receptor beta chains below was sequenced from the same sample in a study of blood T cell repertoires in COVID-19. Profiling relied on immunoSEQ multiplex PCR, and the TCRdb table lists in-frame clones only, not all of them. This sample has 200,000 to 300,000 clones; around 87% occur once, and the top ten carry about 5%. The sequenced sample was peripheral blood. The origin of the receptors is an older woman with COVID-19, enrolled during active disease.

This clone appeared a few times. The genes are TRBV19 and TRBJ1-2, with TRBD1 matching over 8 bases. V dropped 5 bases and J dropped 4; count of bases not matched to a gene: 6. Germline lookup yields CDR1 LNHDA and CDR2 SQIVND (reference sequence). The CDR3 extends over 14 amino acids. The CDR3: CASSFGQGAYGYTF. The CDR3 DNA reads TGTGCCAGTAGTTTTGGACAGGGCGCCTATGGCTACACCTTC. Using reference TRBV19 and TRBJ1-2 for the parts outside the CDR3, the full variable domain is DGGITQSPKYLFRKEGQNVTLSCEQNLNHDAMYWYRQDPGQGLRLIYYSQIVNDFQKGDIAEGYSVSREKKESFPLTVTSAQKNPTAFYLCASSFGQGAYGYTFGSGTRLTVV.

The chain couples TRBV4-1 to TRBJ2-7; no clear D. Germline CDR1 reads MGHRA; CDR2 reads YSYEKL. The V end lost 0 bases, the J end lost 2 bases, and 11 bases lay between the germline ends. The CDR3 is 15 residues long. CDR3 residues: CASSQENGLPYEQYF. CDR3 bases: TGCGCCAGCAGCCAAGAGAATGGGCTTCCCTACGAGCAGTACTTC.

The chain couples TRBV9 to TRBJ1-6; D is unclear. The CDR3 runs 12 residues. The germline gives CDR1 SGDLS, CDR2 YYNGEE. Trimming removed 3 bases from V and 7 bases from J, with 5 bases in between. CDR3 loop: CASSGVNSPLHF. As DNA, the CDR3 is TGTGCCAGCAGCGGAGTCAATTCACCCCTCCACTTT.

The chain employs TRBV10-2 and TRBJ1-6, with D possibly being TRBD1 (6 bases). The CDR3 length is 16 residues. Germline loops: CDR1 WSHSY, CDR2 SAAADI. V lost 6 bases, J lost 5 bases, and 17 bases lay in between. This CDR3 reads CASSELQGSHNSPLHF. The CDR3 DNA sequence: TGCGCCAGCAGCGAATTACAGGGTTCCCATAATTCACCCCTCCACTTT.

This clone has only a few counts. The chain employs TRBV7-2 and TRBJ2-1, with D possibly TRBD2 on 5 matching bases. Germline V gene data show CDR1 as SGHTA and CDR2 as FQGNSA. CDR3 length equals 16 residues. Trimming pared 2 bases from V and 6 bases from J, leaving 17 bases between. In DNA form, the CDR3 reads TGTGCCAGCAGCTTACGTGGTCGGGGTCTGGGCAATGAGCAGTTCTTC. It codes for CASSLRGRGLGNEQFF.

The chain uses TRBV19 and TRBJ2-3; TRBD2 matches 11 bases. The junction had 9 bases not matched to a gene; V was cut back by 7 bases and J by 6 bases. The CDR3 totals 15 residues. Germline-derived CDR1 and CDR2 are LNHDA and SQIVND (reference sequence). In DNA, the CDR3 is TGTGCCAGTACCCCTACTAGCGGGAGTCGCGATACGCAGTATTTT. This codes for CASTPTSGSRDTQYF.

The chain is built from TRBV5-1 and TRBJ1-5, with 8 bases fitting TRBD1. After removal of 0 bases from V and 4 bases from J, the junction contained 3 bases not matched to a gene. Per the germline V gene, CDR1 is SGHRS and CDR2 is YFSETQ. The CDR3 covers 15 residues. CDR3 DNA: TGCGCCAGCAGCTTGGTGACAGGGGCGAATCAGCCCCAGCATTTT. Amino acid sequence: CASSLVTGANQPQHF.

J is TRBJ1-1 and V is TRBV18, with TRBD1 identical over 7 bases. CDR1 is KGHSH, CDR2 LQKENI, per germline. The CDR3 is made up of 14 amino acids. V dropped 4 bases and J dropped 3; count of bases not matched to a gene: 5. The CDR3 reads CASSRDRVDTEAFF. The CDR3 nucleotides read TGTGCCAGCTCACGAGACAGGGTAGACACTGAAGCTTTCTTT.

This chain links TRBV3-1 (or the pseudogene TRBV3-2) with TRBJ2-1; 7 bases line up with TRBD2. The CDR3 extends over 15 amino acids. Germline loops: CDR1 LGHDT, CDR2 YNNKEL (reference sequence). J lost 8 bases, V lost 5 bases, and 12 bases had no gene match. In DNA form, the CDR3 reads TGTGCCAGCAGCAAACCCGGGGCGGGAGTATATGAGCAGTTCTTC. Its translation is CASSKPGAGVYEQFF.

This clone appeared once. The V and J genes are TRBV10-3 and TRBJ1-4; D is undetermined. The CDR3 totals 13 residues. CDR1 is ENHRY and CDR2 is SYGVKD in the germline V gene. Between the trimmed V and J ends, which lost 6 bases and 8 bases, there was a span of 13 bases. CDR3 DNA sequence: TGTGCCATCAGCCTGATCGAGTGGGAAAAACTGTTTTTT. Its protein is CAISLIEWEKLFF.

The chain links TRBV13 to TRBJ1-1, with a weak D call TRBD1 (6 bases). This CDR3 has 15 amino acids. V dropped 0 bases and J dropped 1 base, with 9 bases sitting between them. CDR1 PRHDT and CDR2 FYEKMQ come from the germline V gene (reference sequence). DNA of the CDR3: TGTGCCAGCAGCTTAGGTACAGGGTGGAACACTGAAGCTTTCTTT. It yields the protein CASSLGTGWNTEAFF.

This rearrangement joins TRBV27 to TRBJ1-3; D is unresolved. The V end lost 3 bases, the J end lost 2 bases, and 5 bases lay between the germline ends. CDR1 is MNHEY, CDR2 SMNVEV, per germline (reference sequence). This CDR3 region has 13 residues. CDR3 residues: CASSFSPGNTIYF. CDR3 DNA: TGTGCCAGCAGTTTCTCCCCTGGAAACACCATATATTTT.

The rearrangement joins TRBV24-1 to TRBJ2-1, with 13 bases aligning to TRBD2. CDR1 and CDR2 (germline): KGHDR, SFDVKD. With V trimmed by 4 bases and J by 3 bases, 11 bases remained unmatched. This CDR3 has 19 amino acids. The CDR3 loop is CATSDPGLAGPNLYNEQFF. The CDR3 DNA is TGTGCCACCAGTGACCCGGGACTAGCGGGACCGAATCTCTACAATGAGCAGTTCTTC.

The gene calls are TRBV6-1 and TRBJ2-7; 7 bases are a match to TRBD2. The CDR3 is 14 residues long. V gave up 0 bases and J gave up 6 bases; unmatched junction bases: 5. The germline gives CDR1 MNHNS, CDR2 SASEGT. The CDR3 nucleotides are TGTGCCAGCAGTGAAGCGGGAGGGCCGGTCGAGCAGTACTTC. Translating it yields CASSEAGGPVEQYF.

V and J are TRBV6-2 or TRBV6-3 and TRBJ2-1, with TRBD2 matching 8 bases. The germline CDR1 and CDR2 sequences are MNHEY and SVGEGT. With V trimmed by 2 bases and J by 2 bases, 5 bases remained unmatched. The CDR3 covers 16 residues. This chain's CDR3 is CASSYGGRHTYNEQFF. CDR3 bases: TGTGCCAGCAGTTACGGCGGGAGGCACACCTACAATGAGCAGTTCTTC.

This rearrangement joins TRBV30 to TRBJ1-2; no firm D call. V was clipped by 2 bases and J by 3 bases, with 7 bases between them. Germline V gene data show CDR1 as GTSNPN and CDR2 as SVGIG (reference sequence). CDR3 size: 12 residues. The CDR3 DNA sequence: TGTGCCTGGAGTCCCCGGGACTATGGCTACACCTTC. The encoded protein is CAWSPRDYGYTF.

V and J are TRBV6-5 and TRBJ2-7; perhaps TRBD2 as D (5 bases). The CDR3 length is 13 residues. CDR1 is MNHEY and CDR2 is SVGAGI in the germline V gene. V lost 6 bases and J 6 bases, leaving 15 bases between the germline ends. CDR3 DNA: TGTGCCAGCAGCCGGGCCCTAGAGGGCGAGCAGTACTTC. It is translated as CASSRALEGEQYF.

The chain recombines TRBV19 with TRBJ2-7; maybe TRBD1 (6 bases). The germline V gene encodes CDR1 LNHDA and CDR2 SQIVND (reference sequence). The CDR3 is made up of 15 amino acids. Deletions cut 10 bases from V and 1 base from J, with 20 bases between. This CDR3 is CATSEVGGYSYEQYF. For the CDR3, the DNA is TGTGCCACCTCTGAGGTAGGGGGTTATTCCTACGAGCAGTACTTC.

The rearrangement joins TRBV2 to TRBJ2-1, with 11 bases fitting TRBD2. Germline lookup yields CDR1 SNHLY and CDR2 FYNNEI. The CDR3 has 15 amino acids. The V segment lost 6 bases and the J segment 6 bases; nucleotides outside the gene matches: 7. The CDR3 is CASRDSGRASNEQFF. The CDR3 DNA is TGTGCCAGCAGGGATAGCGGGAGGGCCTCCAATGAGCAGTTCTTC.

J is TRBJ1-5 and V is TRBV7-2; D unresolved. Germline V gene sequence: CDR1 SGHTA, CDR2 FQGNSA. V lost 1 base, J lost 4 bases, and 5 bases lay in between. CDR3 size: 13 residues. In DNA, the CDR3 is TGTGCCAGCAGCTTAGTTCAGAATCAGCCCCAGCATTTT. It yields the protein CASSLVQNQPQHF.

This rearrangement joins TRBV21-1 to TRBJ2-2; TRBD1 is the table's D call, not checked against the DNA. TRBV21-1 is marked as a pseudogene. The CDR3 has 15 amino acids. CDR3 protein: CASRGQGAWTGELFF. DNA of the CDR3: TGTGCCAGCAGGGGACAGGGGGCATGGACCGGGGAGCTGTTTTTT.

The sample holds one count of this clone. The CDR3 DNA reads TGTGCCAGCAGCTCCGGGACAGGGGGCGGAAACTATGGCTACACCTTC. It encodes CASSSGTGGGNYGYTF. This chain uses TRBV5-6 with TRBJ1-2; TRBD1 matches at 12 bases. V lost 3 bases, J lost 2 bases, and 5 bases stayed unmatched. The CDR3 runs to 16 residues. CDR1 and CDR2 (germline): SGHDT, YYEEEE. Full variable domain (remainder filled in from reference TRBV5-6 and TRBJ1-2): DAGVTQSPTHLIKTRGQQVTLRCSPKSGHDTVSWYQQALGQGPQFIFQYYEEEERQRGNFPDRFSGHQFPNYSSELNVNALLLGDSALYLCASSSGTGGGNYGYTFGSGTRLTVV.

This clone was found many times. V gene TRBV10-3 combines with J gene TRBJ2-7; 12 positions match TRBD2. CDR1 and CDR2 (germline): ENHRY, SYGVKD. Unmatched junction bases numbered 11, after V lost 4 bases and J lost 7 bases. The CDR3 spans 16 residues. This CDR3 is CAISGHLAGGPGEQYF. In DNA form, the CDR3 reads TGTGCCATCAGTGGGCATCTAGCGGGAGGGCCGGGTGAGCAGTACTTC.

The V gene is TRBV24-1, the J gene TRBJ1-4, with D possibly matching TRBD1 (5 bases). Trimming cost V 4 bases and J 5 bases, with 19 bases left between them. The CDR3 extends over 17 amino acids. Germline V gives CDR1 KGHDR, CDR2 SFDVKD. CDR3 in DNA: TGTGCCACCAGTGAAGGCCCCGGGCGGGGGAGAAATGAAAAACTGTTTTTT. Its translation: CATSEGPGRGRNEKLFF.

The V call is TRBV5-4, the J call TRBJ2-7; D is perhaps TRBD2 (6 bases). This CDR3 is built from 13 residues. CDR1 is SGHNT and CDR2 is YYREEE in the germline V gene (reference sequence). Trimming cost V 1 base and J 6 bases, with 11 bases left between them. The CDR3 spells CASSLWRGSEQYF. The CDR3 DNA sequence: TGTGCCAGCAGCTTGTGGAGGGGAAGCGAGCAGTACTTC. The full variable domain, completed using reference TRBV5-4 and TRBJ2-7, is ETGVTQSPTHLIKTRGQQVTLRCSSQSGHNTVSWYQQALGQGPQFIFQYYREEENGRGNFPPRFSGLQFPNYSSELNVNALELDDSALYLCASSLWRGSEQYFGPGTRLTVT.

The rearrangement links TRBV18 to TRBJ2-4; the D is unclear. The CDR3 consists of 15 residues. Germline CDR1 KGHSH, CDR2 LQKENI. V was shortened by 1 base and J by 7 bases, with 14 bases between the two germline ends. The CDR3 sequence: CASSPLKSSMNIQYF. The DNA for the CDR3 is TGTGCCAGCTCACCACTCAAAAGTAGCATGAACATTCAGTACTTC.

The chain combines TRBV10-2 with TRBJ2-6; no clear D gene. There are 16 residues in the CDR3. The germline CDR1 and CDR2 sequences are WSHSY and SAAADI. Trimming took off 5 bases at V and 2 bases at J, with 13 bases between the two ends. The CDR3 is CASSQRGGAGANVLTF. The CDR3 DNA reads as TGCGCCAGCAGTCAACGAGGTGGCGCTGGGGCCAACGTCCTGACTTTC.